Below are 30 T cell receptor beta chains sequenced from a single sample in a study of blood T cell repertoires in COVID-19. Measured with immunoSEQ multiplex PCR; TCRdb has only the in-frame clones, and not every one. This sample has 200,000 to 250,000 clones, with roughly 80% found just once. The sample consisted of peripheral blood. Source of these receptors: an elderly woman with active or convalescent COVID-19.

DNA for the CDR3: TGTGCCAGCAGCGAGGGCTTGCGGGAGGGCCTAGAGACCCAGTACTTC. Translation gives CASSEGLREGLETQYF. V gene TRBV9 combines with J gene TRBJ2-5; 9 nucleotides align to TRBD2. J lost 4 bases, V lost 3 bases, and 10 bases had no gene match. Germline V lookup: CDR1 SGDLS, CDR2 YYNGEE. The CDR3 loop spans 16 amino acids.

The rearrangement links TRBV6-2 or TRBV6-3 to TRBJ1-1; 9 bases line up with TRBD1. Germline CDR1 and CDR2: MNHEY and SVGEGT. After removal of 5 bases from V and 1 base from J, the junction contained 8 bases not matched to a gene. There are 16 residues in the CDR3. CDR3 nucleotides: TGTGCCAGCAGTGGGAACAGGGGGCGTTGGAACACTGAAGCTTTCTTT. This translates into CASSGNRGRWNTEAFF.

The chain joins TRBV6-7 to TRBJ1-5, with 9 bases lining up with TRBD1. TRBV6-7 is sorted into the ORF group, with uncertain function. Losses at the gene ends were 1 base for V and 7 bases for J; bases not matched to a gene: 8. The CDR3 is made up of 16 amino acids. CDR3: CASSYFQDRGGQPQHF. The DNA for the CDR3 is TGTGCCAGCAGTTACTTTCAGGACAGGGGAGGCCAGCCCCAGCATTTT.

The CDR3 protein is CASSLGSGGASYEQYF. In DNA, the CDR3 is TGTGCCAGCAGCTTAGGGTCAGGGGGCGCTTCCTACGAGCAGTACTTC. The gene calls are TRBV11-2 and TRBJ2-7; 8 nucleotides agree with TRBD1. Trimming took 1 base from V and 1 from J; bases not matched to a gene: 6. CDR3 length: 16 residues. From germline, CDR1 is SGHAT and CDR2 FQNNGV.

The chain links TRBV9 to TRBJ2-1, with 12 nucleotides matching TRBD2. The CDR3 loop spans 19 amino acids. V was pared by 8 bases and J by 3 bases, with 18 bases of the junction left unmatched. Germline V lookup: CDR1 SGDLS, CDR2 YYNGEE. CDR3 sequence reads: CARHRGGLAGGPNYNEQFF. The CDR3 bases are TGTGCCAGGCACCGCGGAGGGCTAGCGGGGGGGCCAAACTACAATGAGCAGTTCTTC.

The rearrangement joins TRBV6-5 to TRBJ1-5; a possible D gene is TRBD1 (6 bases). The germline V gene encodes CDR1 MNHEY and CDR2 SVGAGI. This CDR3 is built from 15 residues. V lost 2 bases, J lost 1 base, and 9 bases lay in between. The CDR3 DNA sequence: TGTGCCAGCAGTTACGTGGGGGCAAGCAATCAGCCCCAGCATTTT. Protein: CASSYVGASNQPQHF.

This chain uses TRBV6-5 with TRBJ1-5, with 7 bases aligning to TRBD1. The CDR3 has 13 residues. V shed 8 bases, J shed 3 bases, and the junction held 4 bases outside the gene matches. The germline CDR1 and CDR2 sequences are MNHEY and SVGAGI. Here the CDR3 DNA reads TGTGCCAGCCAGGACAGGCTCAATCAGCCCCAGCATTTT. Translating it yields CASQDRLNQPQHF.

The chain couples TRBV3-1 (or the pseudogene TRBV3-2) to TRBJ2-5; 10 nucleotides match TRBD1. CDR1 and CDR2 (germline): LGHDT, YNNKEL (reference sequence). J lost 7 bases, V lost 3 bases, and 5 bases had no gene match. This CDR3 has 14 amino acids. CDR3 bases: TGTGCCAGCAGCCAGGACAGGGGGGTTGGGACCCAGTACTTC. Translation: CASSQDRGVGTQYF.

This clone turned up a few times. The rearrangement uses TRBV5-6 and TRBJ2-5; the D gene is possibly TRBD2 (6 bases). Germline V CDR1 and CDR2: SGHDT, YYEEEE. The CDR3 runs 14 residues. Trimming pared 0 bases from V and 6 bases from J, leaving 12 bases between. The CDR3 sequence: CASSLAAGKKTQYF. The CDR3 bases are TGTGCCAGCAGCTTGGCGGCGGGAAAAAAGACCCAGTACTTC.

The chain joins TRBV5-1 to TRBJ1-5; possibly TRBD1 for D (6 bases). The V end was cut by 0 bases, the J end by 3 bases, with 13 bases between. Germline V CDR1 and CDR2: SGHRS, YFSETQ. This CDR3 contains 16 residues. The CDR3 region is CASSLALRGSNQPQHF. The CDR3 nucleotides are TGCGCCAGCAGCTTGGCTCTCAGGGGATCCAATCAGCCCCAGCATTTT.

The J gene is TRBJ2-7, the V gene TRBV27; TRBD2 is a possible D gene (5 bases). Germline CDR1 is MNHEY and CDR2 is SMNVEV (reference sequence). The length of the CDR3 is 14 residues. Trimming shortened V by 2 bases and J by 5 bases, and 13 bases separated the two germline ends. CDR3 sequence: CASSLGLAINEQYF. CDR3 coding DNA: TGTGCCAGCAGTTTAGGGCTAGCCATAAACGAGCAGTACTTC.

The chain employs TRBV25-1 and TRBJ1-1; possibly TRBD1 for D (5 bases). Trimming pared 5 bases from V and 2 bases from J, leaving 15 bases between. CDR3 length: 15 residues. Germline V gives CDR1 MGHDK, CDR2 SYGVNS. The CDR3 DNA follows: TGTGCCAGCAGTCCCTTTTCCGGGACTAACACTGAAGCTTTCTTT. This gives the protein CASSPFSGTNTEAFF.

The rearrangement joins TRBV5-6 to TRBJ2-3, with D uncertain. The CDR3 is made up of 13 amino acids. The V and J ends lost 1 base and 4 bases respectively, with 7 bases between them. CDR1 is SGHDT, CDR2 YYEEEE, per germline. CDR3: CASSLLVPDTQYF. CDR3 bases: TGTGCCAGCAGCTTGTTAGTCCCAGATACGCAGTATTTT. The variable domain in full, with the rest retrieved from reference TRBV5-6 and TRBJ2-3, is DAGVTQSPTHLIKTRGQQVTLRCSPKSGHDTVSWYQQALGQGPQFIFQYYEEEERQRGNFPDRFSGHQFPNYSSELNVNALLLGDSALYLCASSLLVPDTQYFGPGTRLTVL.

The V and J genes are TRBV7-9 and TRBJ2-3; D is ambiguous. Germline V CDR1 and CDR2: SEHNR, FQNEAQ (reference sequence). This CDR3 comprises 14 residues. V shed 2 bases and J shed 0 bases, with 6 bases lying between them. The CDR3 DNA sequence: TGTGCCAGCAGCTTAACGAGGAGCACAGATACGCAGTATTTT. Translated: CASSLTRSTDTQYF.

Comments on this clone: This same CDR3 is encoded by further DNA sequences in the sample. The J gene is TRBJ2-7, the V gene TRBV11-2; D ambiguous. Germline CDR1 is SGHAT and CDR2 is FQNNGV. V was pared by 2 bases and J by 4 bases, with 12 bases between. CDR3 size: 14 residues. CDR3 sequence: CASSLRLSSYEQYF. The CDR3 DNA follows: TGTGCCAGCAGCTTACGACTCTCATCTTACGAGCAGTACTTC.

The rearrangement links TRBV18 to TRBJ2-5; 11 nucleotides match TRBD1. CDR3 length: 13 residues. With 5 bases clipped from V and 5 bases from J, the junction kept 1 base outside the gene matches. The germline V gene has CDR1 KGHSH and CDR2 LQKENI. CDR3 amino acids: CASSWTGGETQYF. The CDR3 bases are TGTGCCAGCTCATGGACAGGGGGCGAGACCCAGTACTTC.

The rearrangement links TRBV28 to TRBJ2-5, with D maybe TRBD2 (7 bases). V lost 4 bases to trimming and J lost 3 bases, with 21 bases between them. This CDR3 has 17 residues. Germline lookup yields CDR1 MDHEN and CDR2 SYDVKM. The CDR3 DNA follows: TGTGCCAGCAGTTCCCGGGACTACGGAGGGGGAAAAGAGACCCAGTACTTC. Encoded protein: CASSSRDYGGGKETQYF.

In regard to this clone: Other DNA sequences in this specimen translate into the identical CDR3. The chain combines TRBV7-3 with TRBJ2-1; D perhaps matches TRBD2 (6 bases). Trimming removed 4 bases from V and 4 bases from J, with 11 bases in between. Germline V gene sequence: CDR1 SGHTA, CDR2 FQGTGA. The CDR3 spans 14 residues. The DNA of the CDR3 is TGTGCCAGCAGCTCCGGCCTAGCGTACAATGAGCAGTTCTTC. Its protein product is CASSSGLAYNEQFF.

This sequence joins TRBV24-1 and TRBJ1-2, with TRBD1 matching over 8 bases. Germline V gives CDR1 KGHDR, CDR2 SFDVKD. V was clipped by 8 bases and J by 3 bases; unmatched bases: 7. The CDR3 has 14 residues. In DNA form, the CDR3 reads TGTGCCACCAACAAGTCCAGGGGGCACTATGGCTACACCTTC. Translation: CATNKSRGHYGYTF.

The rearrangement joins TRBV21-1 to TRBJ2-7; TRBD2 is the table's D call, not checked against the DNA. TRBV21-1 constitutes a pseudogene. The CDR3 has 18 amino acids. The CDR3 coding sequence is TGTGCCAGCAGCAAAGAATGGACTAGCGGGAGGCCATCCTACGAGCAGTACTTC. Protein product: CASSKEWTSGRPSYEQYF.

The chain has TRBV19 and TRBJ2-1; 8 nucleotides align to TRBD2. There are 14 residues in the CDR3. CDR1 LNHDA and CDR2 SQIVND come from the germline V gene (reference sequence). Unmatched junction bases numbered 4, after V lost 7 bases and J lost 2 bases. Here the CDR3 reads CASTVAGTYNEQFF. The CDR3, as DNA: TGTGCCAGTACCGTAGCGGGGACCTACAATGAGCAGTTCTTC.

The rearrangement uses TRBV14 and TRBJ1-1; tentative D call: TRBD1 (6 bases). Trimming cost V 4 bases and J 2 bases, with 26 bases left between them. CDR3 length: 19 residues. Germline V gene sequence: CDR1 SGHDN, CDR2 FVKESK. The CDR3 spells CASSRLPTFQWGLNTEAFF. CDR3 nucleotides: TGTGCCAGCAGCCGCCTGCCTACCTTCCAGTGGGGGCTTAACACTGAAGCTTTCTTT.

The chain recombines TRBV18 with TRBJ2-5; 7 bases match TRBD2. With V trimmed by 4 bases and J by 2 bases, 4 bases remained unmatched. This CDR3 is built from 14 residues. Looked up from germline, CDR1 is KGHSH and CDR2 is LQKENI. The CDR3 loop is CASSLLAVQETQYF. CDR3 in DNA: TGTGCCAGCTCACTCCTAGCGGTACAAGAGACCCAGTACTTC.

This clone was found once. The rearrangement joins TRBV28 to TRBJ1-4, with a tentative D call TRBD1 (5 bases). Trimming took off 5 bases at V and 8 bases at J, with 15 bases between the two ends. CDR1 is MDHEN, CDR2 SYDVKM, per germline. The CDR3 extends over 14 amino acids. The CDR3 is CASSPGGVSEKLFF. DNA for the CDR3: TGTGCCAGCAGTCCCGGGGGTGTAAGCGAAAAACTGTTTTTT.

The gene calls are TRBV7-8 and TRBJ1-1; D is possibly TRBD1 (5 bases). Germline values: CDR1 SGHVS, CDR2 FQNEAQ. V lost 6 bases, J lost 1 base, and 9 bases lay in between. This CDR3 has 13 residues. The CDR3, as DNA: TGTGCCAGCAGACTACAGGAGAACACTGAAGCTTTCTTT. Its translation is CASRLQENTEAFF.

The V call is TRBV9, the J call TRBJ2-2, with 12 bases that match TRBD2. J lost 7 bases, V lost 4 bases, and 8 bases had no gene match. Germline V CDR1 and CDR2: SGDLS, YYNGEE. The length of the CDR3 is 16 residues. The CDR3 protein is CASSTRLAGAIGELFF. Here the CDR3 DNA reads TGTGCCAGCAGCACCCGACTAGCGGGAGCGATCGGGGAGCTGTTTTTT.

V usage is TRBV5-4 and J usage is TRBJ1-2, with D uncertain. The length of the CDR3 is 13 residues. Germline lookup yields CDR1 SGHNT and CDR2 YYREEE (reference sequence). V was cut by 6 bases and J by 4 bases, with 13 bases left in between. In nucleotides, the CDR3 is TGTGCCAGCACCATCGACGGAGTCTATGGCTACACCTTC. Its translation: CASTIDGVYGYTF.

The rearrangement joins TRBV18 to TRBJ1-2; possible D gene TRBD1, 5 bases. The length of the CDR3 is 17 residues. V lost 3 bases and J lost 0, with 17 bases in between. Germline V gene sequence: CDR1 KGHSH, CDR2 LQKENI. This CDR3 is CASSPISGTPANYGYTF. DNA for the CDR3: TGTGCCAGCTCACCGATTAGCGGGACCCCTGCTAACTATGGCTACACCTTC.

This sequence joins TRBV19 and TRBJ1-2; no clear D gene. Germline loops: CDR1 LNHDA, CDR2 SQIVND (reference sequence). The CDR3 runs to 12 residues. V was shortened by 4 bases and J by 4 bases, with 7 bases between the two germline ends. CDR3 sequence reads: CASSTYSYGYTF. The CDR3 coding sequence is TGTGCCAGTAGTACCTACAGCTATGGCTACACCTTC.

The chain has TRBV4-2 and TRBJ2-5, with D hard to call. V lost 0 bases and J 2 bases, leaving 7 bases between the germline ends. This CDR3 region has 14 residues. Germline CDR1 reads LGHNA; CDR2 reads YNFKEQ. The CDR3 nucleotides are TGTGCCAGCAGCCAAGATGCCAGTCAAGAGACCCAGTACTTC. Translated: CASSQDASQETQYF.